The entry that follows covers one T cell receptor beta chain sequence. This record comes from a study of cytomegalovirus exposure and HLA in healthy donors. CDR3 length: 14 residues. V dropped 5 bases and J dropped 4; count of bases not matched to a gene: 7. Looked up from germline, CDR1 is SGHVS and CDR2 is FQNEAQ. PCR primers comprised 60 Vbeta and 13 Jbeta primers. Profiling relied on immunoSEQ multiplex PCR, and the TCRdb table lists in-frame clones only, not all of them. The sample has around 200,000 clones; more than 60% are singletons. This chain links TRBV7-8 with TRBJ2-5, with TRBD1 matching over 7 bases. The receptor was isolated from a woman aged 55-70 years in good health and CMV-seropositive. Sequenced input: PBMCs. The CDR3 region is CASSLPDRLETQYF. CDR3 nucleotide sequence: TGTGCCAGCAGCCTTCCGGACAGGTTAGAGACCCAGTACTTC.